A selection of T cell receptor beta chains follows, all from one sample in a study of cytomegalovirus exposure and HLA in healthy donors. Assay: immunoSEQ multiplex PCR; the TCRdb copy retains only in-frame clones and omits some. Among 170,000 or so clones, roughly 80% were seen once, and the ten largest hold approximately 2.5%. Source material: PBMCs. The source is a man aged 55-75 years in good health and CMV-seronegative. Both conserved end residues are part of each CDR3. D genes are given only for firm matches. A clone size is listed for some rows: how often the clone was seen (once, few, many), or a class if it is expanded.

size	V	J	D	CDR3	DNA
.	TRBV29-1	TRBJ2-3	.	CSVDSESTDTQYF	TGCAGCGTCGACAGTGAGTCCACAGATACGCAGTATTTT
.	TRBV6-6	TRBJ1-5	.	CASSQDSWMGPQHF	TGTGCCAGCAGTCAGGACAGTTGGATGGGGCCCCAGCATTTT
once	TRBV7-9	TRBJ2-7	TRBD1	CASSPSDRLGYEQYF	TGTGCCAGCAGCCCCTCGGACAGGTTAGGCTACGAGCAGTACTTC
.	TRBV5-8	TRBJ1-2	.	CASARGTGTYGYTF	TGTGCCAGCGCTAGGGGGACGGGGACCTATGGCTACACCTTC
.	TRBV10-3	TRBJ1-4	.	CATGRRDGHATNEKLFF	TGTGCCACCGGGAGGCGGGACGGTCATGCAACTAATGAAAAACTGTTTTTT
.	TRBV9	TRBJ2-7	.	CASSVSGRGSYEQYF	TGTGCCAGCAGCGTATCGGGTAGGGGGTCCTACGAGCAGTACTTC
.	TRBV5-1	TRBJ1-6	.	CASSDSGVHNSPLHF	TGCGCCAGCAGCGATTCAGGGGTCCATAATTCACCCCTCCACTTT
.	TRBV5-1	TRBJ2-3	TRBD2	CASSERLAGHTDTQYF	TGCGCCAGCAGCGAAAGACTAGCGGGCCACACAGATACGCAGTATTTT
.	TRBV7-8	TRBJ2-3	.	CASSLLGDIGTQYF	TGTGCCAGCAGCTTACTCGGGGATATAGGGACGCAGTATTTT
.	TRBV21-1	TRBJ1-1	.	CARGAQNKENRGSEAFF	TGTGCCAGAGGTGCCCAGAACAAAGAGAACAGGGGTTCTGAAGCTTTCTTT
once	TRBV10-3	TRBJ1-2	TRBD1	CAISEEGQGGYGYTF	TGTGCCATCAGTGAAGAGGGGCAGGGGGGCTATGGCTACACCTTC
once	TRBV7-6	TRBJ2-3	.	CASSLARGDTQYF	TGTGCCAGCAGCTTAGCGCGGGGAGATACGCAGTATTTT
few	TRBV2	TRBJ1-5	.	CASMGRGNQPQHF	TGTGCCAGCATGGGGAGAGGCAATCAGCCCCAGCATTTT
.	TRBV7-8	TRBJ2-7	.	CASSPAGLTYEQYF	TGTGCCAGCAGCCCGGCAGGGCTAACCTACGAGCAGTACTTC
.	TRBV7-9	TRBJ2-7	TRBD2	CASSPLAGGRHEQYF	TGTGCCAGCAGCCCTTTGGCGGGAGGGCGCCACGAGCAGTACTTC
.	TRBV7-9	TRBJ2-7	.	CASSSGPTGNAYEQYF	TGTGCCAGCAGCTCCGGGCCCACAGGCAACGCCTACGAGCAGTACTTC
.	TRBV5-4	TRBJ2-7	.	CASSSGTTRSSYEQYF	TGTGCCAGCAGCTCAGGGACAACCCGCAGCTCCTACGAGCAGTACTTC
.	TRBV16	TRBJ1-2	.	CASSPQGGYGYTF	TGTGCCAGCAGCCCTCAAGGGGGCTATGGCTACACCTTC
.	TRBV18	TRBJ1-5	TRBD1	CASSPLTGQSPQPQHF	TGTGCCAGCTCACCTCTAACGGGACAGAGCCCTCAGCCCCAGCATTTT
.	TRBV7-2	TRBJ1-3	.	CASSSKIAGNTIYF	TGTGCCAGCAGCTCCAAAATTGCTGGAAACACCATATATTTT
.	TRBV29-1	TRBJ1-5	TRBD1	CSVGRKGQPQNF	TGCAGCGTTGGTCGAAAGGGACAGCCCCAGAATTTT
few	TRBV28	TRBJ1-2	.	CASGSLKGGGYGYTF	TGTGCCAGCGGGTCACTCAAAGGGGGAGGGTATGGCTACACCTTC
.	TRBV28	TRBJ2-7	TRBD2	CASSLGVAGGLGQYF	TGTGCCAGCAGTTTGGGGGTAGCGGGAGGGCTTGGGCAGTACTTC
.	TRBV5-1	TRBJ1-2	.	CASSRTGPSLGYTF	TGCGCCAGCAGCAGAACAGGGCCGAGTCTAGGCTACACCTTC
.	TRBV5-4	TRBJ2-1	.	CASSFGGNEQFF	TGTGCCAGCAGCTTCGGGGGAAATGAGCAGTTCTTC
.	TRBV9	TRBJ1-6	.	CASSAKSSYNSPLHF	TGTGCCAGCAGCGCGAAGAGCTCCTATAATTCACCCCTCCACTTT
once	TRBV2	TRBJ1-2	TRBD1	CASSPGQGGGYTF	TGTGCCAGCAGCCCAGGACAGGGGGGGGGCTACACCTTC
.	TRBV28	TRBJ1-2	.	CASSFSGQSVYGYTF	TGTGCCAGCAGTTTTAGTGGACAGAGCGTCTATGGCTACACCTTC
.	TRBV7-2	TRBJ2-1	.	CASNILGSVNEQFF	TGTGCCAGCAACATCCTAGGGAGCGTAAATGAGCAGTTCTTC
once	TRBV13	TRBJ2-7	TRBD2	CASSSEAGLAALREQYF	TGTGCCAGCAGCTCCGAGGCCGGGCTAGCGGCCCTTCGGGAGCAGTACTTC
few	TRBV6-8	TRBJ1-3	.	CASSPKLQGSYGNTIYF	TGTGCCAGCAGTCCAAAGCTACAGGGAAGTTACGGAAACACCATATATTTT
.	TRBV7-9	TRBJ1-5	.	CASSSHTRNQPQHF	TGTGCCAGCAGCTCCCACACGCGCAATCAGCCCCAGCATTTT
.	TRBV2	TRBJ1-2	TRBD1	CASSPRGRFMGYTF	TGTGCCAGCAGTCCCAGGGGGCGATTCATGGGCTACACCTTC
.	TRBV4-3	TRBJ2-1	TRBD2	CASSQDSAGGINEQFF	TGCGCCAGCAGCCAAGATTCCGCGGGAGGGATCAATGAGCAGTTCTTC
.	TRBV5-1	TRBJ2-4	TRBD1	CASSLEAGGFDIQYF	TGCGCCAGCAGCTTGGAGGCAGGGGGCTTCGACATTCAGTACTTC
.	TRBV5-4	TRBJ2-2	.	CASSLVAGTGELFF	TGTGCCAGCAGCTTGGTGGCGGGAACCGGGGAGCTGTTTTTT
.	TRBV9	TRBJ1-5	.	CASSVKAGTRSNQPQHF	TGTGCCAGCAGCGTAAAAGCGGGCACCCGTAGCAATCAGCCCCAGCATTTT
.	TRBV5-1	TRBJ2-1	TRBD2	CASSLGASGALQRLNEQFF	TGCGCCAGCAGCTTGGGGGCCAGCGGGGCGCTCCAACGTTTAAATGAGCAGTTCTTC
.	TRBV9	TRBJ2-3	.	CASSVARRGGDTQYF	TGTGCCAGCAGCGTAGCTCGACGGGGAGGAGATACGCAGTATTTT
.	TRBV5-1	TRBJ1-1	TRBD1	CASSGTGGTTEAFF	TGCGCCAGCAGTGGGACAGGGGGAACAACGGAAGCTTTCTTT
.	TRBV7-9	TRBJ2-1	.	CAGKRAGTYNEQFF	TGTGCCGGTAAGCGGGCAGGCACCTACAATGAGCAGTTCTTC
.	TRBV19	TRBJ1-4	.	CASSSGQYNEKLFF	TGTGCCAGTAGTTCCGGACAGTATAATGAAAAACTGTTTTTT
.	TRBV12-5	TRBJ2-1	TRBD1	CASGLPTGPSYNEQFF	TGTGCTAGTGGTTTGCCGACAGGGCCCTCCTACAATGAGCAGTTCTTC
few	TRBV6-6	TRBJ2-5	TRBD2	CASSYGGGFGTQYF	TGTGCCAGCAGTTACGGCGGGGGGTTCGGGACCCAGTACTTC
.	TRBV27	TRBJ1-3	TRBD1	CASSSTGGSGNTIYF	TGTGCCAGCAGTTCGACAGGGGGCTCTGGAAACACCATATATTTT
.	TRBV12-5	TRBJ2-5	.	CASSSGREETQYF	TGTGCTAGTTCTAGTGGGCGGGAAGAGACCCAGTACTTC
few	TRBV7-9	TRBJ1-4	.	CASSLGGFATNEKLFF	TGTGCCAGCAGCTTAGGAGGGTTCGCAACTAATGAAAAACTGTTTTTT
.	TRBV6-1	TRBJ1-4	TRBD1	CASSASGTGTEKLFF	TGTGCCAGCAGCGCATCCGGGACAGGGACTGAAAAACTGTTTTTT
.	TRBV7-8	TRBJ1-2	TRBD1	CASSLAQGADGYTF	TGTGCCAGCAGCTTAGCACAGGGGGCGGATGGCTACACCTTC
.	TRBV4-2	TRBJ2-1	TRBD2	CASSQEGTSGIPYNEQFF	TGTGCCAGCAGCCAAGAAGGGACTAGCGGGATCCCTTACAATGAGCAGTTCTTC
.	TRBV6-5	TRBJ2-7	.	CASSPRGYTYEQYF	TGTGCCAGCAGTCCGCGAGGGTATACCTACGAGCAGTACTTC
.	TRBV4-2	TRBJ2-2	.	CASTLEGFGNTGELFF	TGTGCCAGCACCCTTGAGGGCTTCGGCAACACCGGGGAGCTGTTTTTT
.	TRBV5-3	TRBJ2-6	.	CARSLSDRWPSGANVLTF	TGTGCCAGAAGCTTATCCGACAGGTGGCCCTCTGGGGCCAACGTCCTGACTTTC
.	TRBV19	TRBJ2-7	TRBD1	CASSGQGSDSYEQYF	TGTGCCAGTAGCGGACAGGGGTCCGACTCCTACGAGCAGTACTTC